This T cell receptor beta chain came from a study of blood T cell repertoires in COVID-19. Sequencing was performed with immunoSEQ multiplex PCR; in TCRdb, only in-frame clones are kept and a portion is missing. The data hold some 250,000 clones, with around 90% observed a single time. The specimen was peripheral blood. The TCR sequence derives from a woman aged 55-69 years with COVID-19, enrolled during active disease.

The CDR3: CASSLVPSKQGSNQPQHF. In DNA form, the CDR3 reads TGCGCCAGCAGCTTGGTACCGTCGAAACAGGGGAGCAATCAGCCCCAGCATTTT. The V gene is TRBV5-1, the J gene TRBJ1-5; 7 nucleotides align to TRBD1. J lost 1 base, V lost 0 bases, and 10 bases had no gene match. This CDR3 is 18 amino acids long. Germline CDR1 SGHRS, CDR2 YFSETQ.